Listed here are 8 T cell receptor beta chains from one sample, sequenced in a study of OX40 agonist ivuxolimab in advanced cancers. Sequencing was performed with immunoSEQ multiplex PCR; in TCRdb, only in-frame clones are kept and a portion is missing. This sample has roughly 100,000 clones, with approximately 93% found just once. The input for sequencing was CD4+ or CD8+ T cells sorted from blood, taken in a trial of the OX40 agonist ivuxolimab. Every receptor here comes from an adult with an advanced solid tumor such as melanoma, head and neck, liver or kidney cancer.

This chain joins TRBV28 and TRBJ1-1; no clear D gene. Per the germline V gene, CDR1 is MDHEN and CDR2 is SYDVKM. The CDR3 is 11 amino acids. V lost 9 bases, J lost 9 bases, and 14 bases lay in between. Here the CDR3 reads CASGFANKAFF. The CDR3 coding sequence is TGTGCCAGTGGATTCGCGAATAAAGCTTTCTTT.

The chain carries TRBV6-6 and TRBJ1-1, with D possibly being TRBD1 (5 bases). Germline CDR1 and CDR2: MNHNY and SVGAGI (reference sequence). V was trimmed by 3 bases and J by 5 bases, leaving 16 bases between them. The CDR3 runs 15 residues. CDR3 protein: CASSYLFAGRTEAFF. CDR3 sequence (DNA): TGTGCCAGCAGTTATCTCTTTGCAGGGAGGACTGAAGCTTTCTTT.

This clone was picked up one time. The genes are TRBV11-2 and TRBJ1-2; TRBD1 aligns across 10 bases. Germline CDR1 and CDR2: SGHAT and FQNNGV. This CDR3 region has 15 residues. V was pared by 5 bases and J by 3 bases, with 6 bases of the junction left unmatched. CDR3 sequence: CASSPRQGADYGYTF. The CDR3 DNA sequence: TGTGCCAGCAGCCCGAGACAGGGGGCAGACTATGGCTACACCTTC.

This chain connects TRBV7-2 to TRBJ1-5; D gene ambiguous. This CDR3 comprises 17 residues. Looked up from germline, CDR1 is SGHTA and CDR2 is FQGNSA. Trimming left V 3 bases short and J 0 bases short, with 15 bases between. The CDR3 loop is CASSFGGVPYSNQPQHF. In nucleotides, the CDR3 is TGTGCCAGCAGCTTCGGTGGGGTGCCTTATAGCAATCAGCCCCAGCATTTT.

The J gene is TRBJ2-5, the V gene TRBV7-9, with TRBD2 as a possible D gene (6 bases). CDR1 is SEHNR and CDR2 is FQNEAQ in the germline V gene (reference sequence). The V and J ends lost 5 bases and 3 bases respectively, with 13 bases between them. CDR3 length: 14 residues. The CDR3 DNA is TGTGCCAGCAGCCCCCCGGAGGGTAAAGAGACCCAGTACTTC. Residues: CASSPPEGKETQYF.

This rearrangement joins TRBV14 to TRBJ2-1; TRBD1 agrees at 8 bases. Germline V gives CDR1 SGHDN, CDR2 FVKESK. V lost 4 bases and J lost 6; bases outside the gene matches: 14. This CDR3 has 17 amino acids. The CDR3 nucleotides are TGTGCCAGCAGCCTACAGGGGGTGGGGACGACCTTCAATGAGCAGTTCTTC. Its translation: CASSLQGVGTTFNEQFF. Drawing the rest from reference TRBV14 and TRBJ2-1, the complete variable domain is EAGVTQFPSHSVIEKGQTVTLRCDPISGHDNLYWYRRVMGKEIKFLLHFVKESKQDESGMPNNRFLAERTGGTYSTLKVQPAELEDSGVYFCASSLQGVGTTFNEQFFGPGTRLTVL.

The genes are TRBV7-3 and TRBJ1-2; D might be TRBD1 (6 bases). This CDR3 contains 13 residues. Germline CDR1 is SGHTA and CDR2 is FQGTGA. V was shortened by 5 bases and J by 6 bases, with 13 bases between the two germline ends. The CDR3 DNA is TGTGCCAGCAGCCAACAGGGCTCAAATGGCTACACCTTC. It encodes CASSQQGSNGYTF.

The V gene is TRBV2, the J gene TRBJ2-3; the D gene is possibly TRBD1 (7 bases). The germline V gene has CDR1 SNHLY and CDR2 FYNNEI. V lost 8 bases and J lost 3, with 15 bases in between. The CDR3 covers 14 residues. The CDR3 nucleotides read TGTGCCAGCCTTCAGACAGGGAGGACAGATACGCAGTATTTT. This translates into CASLQTGRTDTQYF.